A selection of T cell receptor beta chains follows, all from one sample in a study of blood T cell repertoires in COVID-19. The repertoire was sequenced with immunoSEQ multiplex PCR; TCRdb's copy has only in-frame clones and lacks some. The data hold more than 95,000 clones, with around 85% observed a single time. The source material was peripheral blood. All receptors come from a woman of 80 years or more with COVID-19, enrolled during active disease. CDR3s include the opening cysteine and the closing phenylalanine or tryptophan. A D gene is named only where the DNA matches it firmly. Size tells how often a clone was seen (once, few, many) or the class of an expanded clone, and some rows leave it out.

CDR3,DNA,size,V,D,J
CASSESLAIQETQYF,TGTGCCAGCAGTGAATCCCTAGCGATCCAAGAGACCCAGTACTTC,NA,TRBV2,NA,TRBJ2-5
CASSPQAGSTYEQYF,TGTGCCAGCAGCCCGCAGGCAGGTAGTACCTACGAGCAGTACTTC,NA,TRBV3-1/TRBV3-2,NA,TRBJ2-7
CASSYGTSGRALQSYNEQFF,TGTGCCAGCAGTTACGGGACTAGCGGGAGGGCCCTTCAGTCGTACAATGAGCAGTTCTTC,NA,TRBV6-2/TRBV6-3,TRBD2,TRBJ2-1
CASSPDRYGESSNQPQHF,TGTGCCAGCTCACCGGACCGGTACGGGGAGAGCAGCAATCAGCCCCAGCATTTT,NA,TRBV18,NA,TRBJ1-5
CASSPDRETQYF,TGCGCCAGCAGTCCGGACAGAGAGACCCAGTACTTC,once,TRBV5-1,NA,TRBJ2-5
CASSSRQGASVAGELFF,TGTGCCAGCAGCTCCCGACAGGGGGCAAGTGTCGCCGGGGAGCTGTTTTTT,once,TRBV7-3,TRBD1,TRBJ2-2
CASSPRLSSGSRGQNTGELFF,TGTGCCAGCTCACCACGCTTATCTAGCGGGAGTCGGGGCCAAAACACCGGGGAGCTGTTTTTT,NA,TRBV18,TRBD2,TRBJ2-2
CASSLYSRSTDTQYF,TGTGCCAGCAGTTTATACAGCCGCAGCACAGATACGCAGTATTTT,many,TRBV28,NA,TRBJ2-3
CASSLQYDSPLHF,TGTGCCAGCAGTTTACAGTATGATTCACCCCTCCACTTT,few,TRBV27,NA,TRBJ1-6
CASSLRQDYGYTF,TGTGCCAGCAGTTTAAGACAGGACTATGGCTACACCTTC,NA,TRBV12-3/TRBV12-4,NA,TRBJ1-2
CASSLLAGTSDYEQYF,TGTGCCAGCAGCTTATTAGCCGGGACTAGCGATTACGAGCAGTACTTC,NA,TRBV7-2,TRBD2,TRBJ2-7
CASSPTGWANEKLFF,TGTGCCAGCAGCCCCACAGGGTGGGCTAATGAAAAACTGTTTTTT,few,TRBV7-2,NA,TRBJ1-4
CASSPLLAGVVTSYNEQFF,TGTGCCAGCAGTCCCTTACTAGCGGGAGTAGTAACGTCCTACAATGAGCAGTTCTTC,few,TRBV6-2/TRBV6-3,TRBD2,TRBJ2-1
CATSNGFYNEQFF,TGTGCCACCAGTAACGGGTTCTACAATGAGCAGTTCTTC,once,TRBV24-1,NA,TRBJ2-1
CASKDGQGGDTGELFF,TGTGCCAGCAAGGACGGACAGGGAGGGGACACCGGGGAGCTGTTTTTT,few,TRBV19,NA,TRBJ2-2
CASRTGGATGELFF,TGTGCCAGCAGGACGGGGGGGGCCACCGGGGAGCTGTTTTTT,NA,TRBV6-5,TRBD2,TRBJ2-2
CASSSITGASGNTIYF,TGTGCCAGCAGTTCTATTACAGGTGCCTCTGGAAACACCATATATTTT,NA,TRBV6-5,NA,TRBJ1-3
CASSEGVSSLLFTDTQYF,TGTGCCAGCAGTGAAGGAGTGTCCTCTCTACTATTCACAGATACGCAGTATTTT,few,TRBV2,NA,TRBJ2-3
CASSNQGLRGTGELFF,TGTGCCAGTAGCAATCAAGGGTTGCGGGGCACCGGGGAGCTGTTTTTT,NA,TRBV19,NA,TRBJ2-2
CASSQASAPGQENYGYTF,TGCGCCAGCAGCCAAGCATCGGCCCCAGGACAGGAAAACTATGGCTACACCTTC,NA,TRBV4-3,TRBD1,TRBJ1-2
CASSLSSPGANVLTF,TGTGCCAGCAGCCTTAGCTCACCTGGGGCCAACGTCCTGACTTTC,NA,TRBV28,NA,TRBJ2-6
CASTVSGNTIYF,TGTGCCAGCACTGTATCTGGAAACACCATATATTTT,NA,TRBV6-6,NA,TRBJ1-3
CASSEGLKSSTDTQYF,TGTGCCAGCAGTGAAGGGCTGAAGTCTAGCACAGATACGCAGTATTTT,NA,TRBV2,NA,TRBJ2-3
CASSFQGGEEAFF,TGTGCCAGCAGTTTCCAGGGAGGGGAGGAAGCTTTCTTT,NA,TRBV12-3/TRBV12-4,NA,TRBJ1-1
CASSALTGVNYEQYF,TGCGCCAGCAGCGCGCTGACAGGGGTTAACTACGAGCAGTACTTC,NA,TRBV5-1,TRBD1,TRBJ2-7
CASSIPGRSSNEQFF,TGTGCCAGTAGTATACCCGGGAGGTCCAGCAATGAGCAGTTCTTC,NA,TRBV19,TRBD2,TRBJ2-1
CASSLLGAGVMNTEAFF,TGTGCCAGCAGTTTATTGGGAGCAGGGGTAATGAACACTGAAGCTTTCTTT,NA,TRBV27,NA,TRBJ1-1
CASSQGGQGFSNYGYTF,TGTGCCAGCAGCCAAGGGGGACAGGGGTTTTCTAACTATGGCTACACCTTC,NA,TRBV3-1/TRBV3-2,TRBD1,TRBJ1-2
CASSQTSGNTIYF,TGTGCCAGCAGTCAGACTTCAGGAAACACCATATATTTT,NA,TRBV6-5,NA,TRBJ1-3
CASSYSQGTPRGEQYF,TGTGCCAGCAGTTACTCGCAGGGAACCCCCCGAGGCGAGCAGTACTTC,NA,TRBV6-2/TRBV6-3,NA,TRBJ2-7
CASSQETVTLSEQFF,TGTGCCAGCAGCCAAGAGACTGTTACGCTCTCTGAGCAGTTCTTC,few,TRBV3-1/TRBV3-2,NA,TRBJ2-1
CASRLRGRNQETQYF,TGTGCCAGCAGACTCAGGGGGCGAAACCAAGAGACCCAGTACTTC,NA,TRBV28,TRBD1,TRBJ2-5
CASSVRASTEAFF,TGTGCCAGCAGTGTCAGGGCGAGCACTGAAGCTTTCTTT,NA,TRBV2,NA,TRBJ1-1
CASSALYGEQYF,TGTGCCAGCAGCGCTCTTTACGGCGAGCAGTACTTC,NA,TRBV9,NA,TRBJ2-7
CASWGQTQETQYF,TGTGCCAGCTGGGGACAGACCCAAGAGACCCAGTACTTC,NA,TRBV2,TRBD1,TRBJ2-5
CASSYPGQGLTYEQYF,TGTGCCAGCAGTTACCCCGGACAGGGCTTAACCTACGAGCAGTACTTC,NA,TRBV6-2/TRBV6-3,TRBD1,TRBJ2-7
CASSILSLRNEQFF,TGTGCCAGTAGTATCCTGTCCCTCCGCAATGAGCAGTTCTTC,NA,TRBV19,NA,TRBJ2-1
CASSQGRDIDSPLHF,TGTGCCAGCAGCCAAGGCCGGGACATTGATTCACCCCTCCACTTT,few,TRBV4-2,NA,TRBJ1-6
CASSYSRDRYGYTF,TGTGCCAGCAGTTACTCGCGGGACAGATATGGCTACACCTTC,NA,TRBV6-2/TRBV6-3,TRBD1,TRBJ1-2
CATLRESGTEAFF,TGTGCCACCTTGAGGGAATCGGGCACTGAAGCTTTCTTT,NA,TRBV6-5,NA,TRBJ1-1
CASNGVGRGTEAFF,TGTGCCAGTAACGGGGTAGGGCGAGGGACTGAAGCTTTCTTT,NA,TRBV19,NA,TRBJ1-1
CASSQDGRSEQFF,TGTGCCAGCAGCCAAGACGGGAGAAGTGAGCAGTTCTTC,NA,TRBV3-1/TRBV3-2,NA,TRBJ2-1
CASSFGGNPSYEQYF,TGTGCCAGCAGCTTTGGGGGGAACCCCTCCTACGAGCAGTACTTC,NA,TRBV5-5,NA,TRBJ2-7
CASSLQTGISYEQYF,TGTGCCAGCAGCTTACAAACAGGGATCTCCTACGAGCAGTACTTC,NA,TRBV13,NA,TRBJ2-7
CASSELFGGATEAFF,TGTGCCAGCAGTGAACTTTTCGGGGGGGCCACTGAAGCTTTCTTT,NA,TRBV2,NA,TRBJ1-1